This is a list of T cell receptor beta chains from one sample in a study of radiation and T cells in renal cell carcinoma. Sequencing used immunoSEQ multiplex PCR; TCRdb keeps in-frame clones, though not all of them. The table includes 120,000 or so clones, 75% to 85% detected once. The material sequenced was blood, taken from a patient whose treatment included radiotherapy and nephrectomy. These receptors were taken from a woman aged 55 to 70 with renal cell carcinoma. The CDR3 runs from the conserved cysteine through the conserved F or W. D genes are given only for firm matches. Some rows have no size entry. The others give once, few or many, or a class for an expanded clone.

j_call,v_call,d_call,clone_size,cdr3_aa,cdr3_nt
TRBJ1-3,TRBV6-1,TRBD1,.,CASCTDRDRRNTIYF,TGTGCCAGTTGTACCGACAGGGACCGACGAAACACCATATATTTT
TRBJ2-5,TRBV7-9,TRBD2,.,CASSLEMASGSLSETQYF,TGTGCCAGCAGCTTAGAGATGGCTAGCGGGAGTTTATCGGAGACCCAGTACTTC
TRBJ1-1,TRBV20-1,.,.,CSAVVNTEAFF,TGCAGTGCCGTCGTGAACACTGAAGCTTTCTTT
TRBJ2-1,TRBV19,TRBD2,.,CASSIGGRVTEQFF,TGTGCCAGTAGTATCGGCGGGAGGGTGACTGAGCAGTTCTTC
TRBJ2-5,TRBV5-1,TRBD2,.,CASSWTSGQETQYF,TGCGCCAGCAGCTGGACTAGCGGACAAGAGACCCAGTACTTC
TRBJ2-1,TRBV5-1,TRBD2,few,CASSTTSGGGNEQFF,TGCGCCAGCAGCACGACTAGCGGGGGTGGGAATGAGCAGTTCTTC
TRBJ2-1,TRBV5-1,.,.,CASSLEGSAYNEQFF,TGCGCCAGCAGCTTGGAGGGGAGCGCCTACAATGAGCAGTTCTTC
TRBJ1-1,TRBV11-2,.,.,CASSLGGEGTEAFF,TGTGCCAGCAGCTTAGGAGGGGAGGGCACTGAAGCTTTCTTT
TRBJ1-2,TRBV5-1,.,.,CASGRVGGPGDYGYTF,TGCGCCAGCGGGCGCGTGGGGGGGCCCGGGGACTATGGCTACACCTTC
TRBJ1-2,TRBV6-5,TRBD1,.,CASSRDSELYGYTF,TGTGCCAGCAGCCGGGACAGTGAACTCTATGGCTACACCTTC
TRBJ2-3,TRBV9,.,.,CASSIWGMADTQYF,TGTGCCAGCTCCATTTGGGGGATGGCAGATACGCAGTATTTT
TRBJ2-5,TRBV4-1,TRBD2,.,CASSLGTSGRGETQYF,TGCGCCAGCAGCCTGGGGACTAGCGGGAGGGGTGAGACCCAGTACTTC
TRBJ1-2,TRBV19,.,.,CASKIAVLNYGYTF,TGTGCCAGTAAAATTGCAGTCTTAAACTATGGCTACACCTTC
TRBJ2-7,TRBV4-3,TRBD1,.,CASSQERTGEWQYF,TGCGCCAGCAGCCAAGAACGGACAGGGGAATGGCAGTACTTC
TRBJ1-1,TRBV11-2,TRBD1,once,CASSLDLRGTEAFF,TGTGCCAGCAGCTTAGATCTCAGGGGGACTGAAGCTTTCTTT
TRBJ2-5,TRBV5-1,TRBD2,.,CASSLDGTSGIQETQYF,TGCGCCAGCAGCTTGGACGGGACTAGCGGGATCCAAGAGACCCAGTACTTC
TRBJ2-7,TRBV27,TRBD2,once,CASSFWVVGGRAREQYF,TGTGCCAGCAGTTTTTGGGTGGTAGGCGGGAGGGCTCGCGAGCAGTACTTC
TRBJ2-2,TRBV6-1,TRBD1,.,CASSGWPGQGSGELFF,TGTGCCAGCAGTGGGTGGCCGGGACAGGGGTCCGGGGAGCTGTTTTTT
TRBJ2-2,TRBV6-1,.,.,CASKAGELFF,TGTGCCAGCAAGGCCGGGGAGCTGTTTTTT
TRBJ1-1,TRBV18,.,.,CASSPRSAGMNTEAFF,TGTGCCAGCTCACCAAGGTCTGCAGGCATGAACACTGAAGCTTTCTTT
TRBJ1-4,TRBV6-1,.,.,CASRYYPEKLFF,TGTGCCAGCAGATATTACCCTGAAAAACTGTTTTTT
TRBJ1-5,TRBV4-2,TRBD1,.,CASSSGRDRAHQPQHF,TGTGCCAGCAGCTCCGGACGGGACAGGGCCCATCAGCCCCAGCATTTT